This T cell receptor beta chain was captured by sequencing in a study of T cells after yellow fever vaccination. Whole-study findings and limits: Most primary-vaccination clones reappeared after the booster (approximately 97% CD4, 88% CD8).

They built TCR cDNA with 5'RACE template switching, a step that put in a universal primer site and UMIs. TCRdb re-called the 5' RACE reads with MiXCR, one entry per CDR3 protein. The data contain around 330,000 distinct CDR3 sequences, roughly 3.5% of them seen just once; the ten biggest clones take up 20% to 25%. This clonotype was picked up many times. Its cognate antigen is unknown. This CDR3 spans 14 amino acids. Germline CDR1 is MDHEN and CDR2 is SYDVKM. V was pared by 9 bases and J by 5 bases, with 14 bases between. The specimen comprised PBMCs, sampled on the day of the yellow fever booster vaccination. J is TRBJ1-6 and V is TRBV28, with D perhaps matching TRBD1 (6 bases). The TCR was taken from a young man who received the YFV17D yellow fever vaccine. The CDR3, as DNA: TGTGCCAGTCTGACGGGGGCTAATAATTCACCCCTCCACTTT. It codes for CASLTGANNSPLHF.